This T cell receptor beta chain was captured in a study of CXCR3-negative and CXCR3-positive naive CD8 T cells. General study points: Hydrophobicity of TRB CDR3s was greater in CXCR3-positive naive cells than in CXCR3-negative naive cells. Cryopreservation partially decreased CXCR3 expression, and most assays used fresh PBMCs. Within a donor, both naive subsets shared TRBV-TRBJ usage, unlike memory cells. Diversity proved comparably high across both naive subsets and much lower in memory CD8+ cells.

In the case of this clonotype: Antigen: not known.

CDR3 length: 14 amino acids. The study made its TRB cDNA libraries by 5' RACE, adding UMI labels. One entry per CDR3 protein, without DNA, is what TCRdb gives after re-calling the 5' RACE reads. In total, the table holds around 120,000 distinct CDR3 sequences. V is TRBV12-3 or TRBV12-4 and J is TRBJ1-2; TCRdb's D gene call, TRBD1, goes unchecked for lack of DNA. Sequencing was performed on naive CXCR3+ CD8+ T cells from blood. Subset meaning: CD45RO-CCR7+CD27+CD95- naive CD8+ T cells expressing CXCR3 (TNR3+). The source of this sequence is a human donor in good health. Some clones in this sample may be carry-over from other donors' samples. The CDR3 spells CASSFGGPGYGYTF.